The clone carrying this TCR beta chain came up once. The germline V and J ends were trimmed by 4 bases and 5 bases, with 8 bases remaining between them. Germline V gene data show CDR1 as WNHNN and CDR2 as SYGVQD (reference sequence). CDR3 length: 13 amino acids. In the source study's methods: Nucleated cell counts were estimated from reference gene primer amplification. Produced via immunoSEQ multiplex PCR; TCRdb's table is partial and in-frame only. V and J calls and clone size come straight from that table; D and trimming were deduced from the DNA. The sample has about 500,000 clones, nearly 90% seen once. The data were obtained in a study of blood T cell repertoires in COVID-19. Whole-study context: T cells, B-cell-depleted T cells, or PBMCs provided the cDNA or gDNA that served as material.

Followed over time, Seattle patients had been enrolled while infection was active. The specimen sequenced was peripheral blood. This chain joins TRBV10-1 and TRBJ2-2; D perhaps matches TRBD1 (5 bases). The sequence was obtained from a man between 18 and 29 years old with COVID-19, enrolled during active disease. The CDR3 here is CASSVGVTGELFF. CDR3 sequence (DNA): TGCGCCAGCAGTGTAGGGGTAACCGGGGAGCTGTTTTTT.